Presented here are 28 T cell receptor beta chains from one specimen sequenced in a study of cytomegalovirus exposure and HLA in healthy donors. The PCR used 60 Vbeta and 13 Jbeta primers. Profiling relied on immunoSEQ multiplex PCR, and the TCRdb table lists in-frame clones only, not all of them. The repertoire holds 140,000 to 150,000 clones, with roughly 66% as singletons. The source material was PBMCs. The receptors shown here come from an older woman in good health and CMV-seronegative.

This chain links TRBV18 with TRBJ2-7; D might be TRBD1 (6 bases). Germline-derived CDR1 and CDR2 are KGHSH and LQKENI. Trimming took off 5 bases at V and 2 bases at J, with 10 bases between the two ends. This CDR3 has 13 amino acids. CDR3 residues: CASSSGQPYEQYF. The CDR3 DNA is TGTGCCAGCTCATCCGGACAGCCCTACGAGCAGTACTTC.

This clone was recorded only once. CDR3 sequence: CASKASGSYEQYF. The CDR3 DNA sequence: TGTGCCAGCAAGGCTAGCGGGAGTTACGAGCAGTACTTC. The gene calls are TRBV14 and TRBJ2-5, with 10 bases fitting TRBD2. The J call is doubtful: the DNA matches TRBJ2-7 better. CDR1 and CDR2 (germline): SGHDN, FVKESK. This CDR3 has 13 amino acids.

This chain uses TRBV20-1 with TRBJ2-7, with a possible D match to TRBD1 (5 bases). The germline V and J ends were trimmed by 3 bases and 3 bases, with 6 bases remaining between them. CDR3 size: 11 residues. CDR1 is DFQATT and CDR2 is SNEGSKA in the germline V gene (reference sequence). The chain's CDR3 is CSASQGYEQYF. CDR3 nucleotide sequence: TGCAGTGCTAGCCAGGGCTACGAGCAGTACTTC.

The J gene is TRBJ2-2, the V gene TRBV19; D not resolved. V lost 6 bases to trimming and J lost 6 bases, with 17 bases between them. The CDR3 loop spans 15 amino acids. Germline V gene data show CDR1 as LNHDA and CDR2 as SQIVND (reference sequence). CDR3 region: CASRPPLGVPGELFF. The CDR3 DNA follows: TGTGCCAGTAGGCCTCCCTTGGGCGTCCCCGGGGAGCTGTTTTTT.

This sequence joins TRBV6-1 and TRBJ2-5; a weak D match, TRBD1 (6 bases). Germline lookup yields CDR1 MNHNS and CDR2 SASEGT. Trimming cost V 2 bases and J 5 bases, with 15 bases left between them. The CDR3 consists of 15 residues. CDR3: CASSESNRVEETQYF. For the CDR3, the DNA is TGTGCCAGCAGTGAATCGAACAGGGTCGAGGAGACCCAGTACTTC.

The chain combines TRBV7-6 with TRBJ2-1; the match to TRBD2 covers 9 bases. The trim removed 0 bases at V and 9 bases at J, leaving 12 bases unmatched. The germline gives CDR1 SGHVS, CDR2 FNYEAQ. The CDR3 extends over 17 amino acids. This CDR3 reads CASSLAPGAGGGFEQFF. The CDR3 nucleotides read TGTGCCAGCAGCTTAGCCCCTGGAGCGGGAGGAGGCTTTGAGCAGTTCTTC.

This chain joins TRBV5-1 and TRBJ2-1, with D possibly matching TRBD2 (5 bases). In germline, CDR1 is SGHRS, CDR2 YFSETQ. This CDR3 region has 15 residues. The germline V and J ends were trimmed by 0 bases and 1 base, with 8 bases remaining between them. CDR3 in amino acids: CASSLGRPSYNEQFF. The CDR3 DNA is TGCGCCAGCAGCTTGGGGAGGCCTTCCTACAATGAGCAGTTCTTC. Combining the CDR3 with reference TRBV5-1 and TRBJ2-1 gives the whole variable domain KAGVTQTPRYLIKTRGQQVTLSCSPISGHRSVSWYQQTPGQGLQFLFEYFSETQRNKGNFPGRFSGRQFSNSRSEMNVSTLELGDSALYLCASSLGRPSYNEQFFGPGTRLTVL.

The DNA for the CDR3 is TGTGCCAGCAGCCTATTAAGGGGACTAGCGGGAAACGAGCAGTTCTTC. It yields the protein CASSLLRGLAGNEQFF. The chain couples TRBV7-6 to TRBJ2-1; TRBD2 matches at 13 bases. This CDR3 spans 16 amino acids. Germline V gene lookup returns CDR1 SGHVS and CDR2 FNYEAQ. V lost 5 bases to trimming and J lost 10 bases; unmatched junction nucleotides: 11.

This chain links TRBV5-1 with TRBJ2-3; no clear D gene. Germline CDR1 and CDR2: SGHRS and YFSETQ. Trimming removed 5 bases at V and 2 bases at J, with 15 bases between. The CDR3 is made up of 15 amino acids. In DNA, the CDR3 is TGCGCCAGCAGGAACTCCCTCACTAACACAGATACGCAGTATTTT. This sequence encodes CASRNSLTNTDTQYF.

The genes are TRBV7-9 and TRBJ2-1; D is possibly TRBD1 (6 bases). CDR1 and CDR2 (germline): SEHNR, FQNEAQ (reference sequence). There are 15 residues in the CDR3. Trimming shortened V by 3 bases and J by 4 bases, and 13 bases separated the two germline ends. CDR3 nucleotide sequence: TGTGCCAGCAGCTTGTTCGGGACACTATACAATGAGCAGTTCTTC. Its protein product is CASSLFGTLYNEQFF.

The chain joins TRBV5-1 to TRBJ1-2; 9 positions match TRBD1. The germline V gene encodes CDR1 SGHRS and CDR2 YFSETQ. V lost 7 bases and J lost 8; bases outside the gene matches: 9. This CDR3 spans 13 amino acids. The CDR3 reads CASAGTGFDGYTF. DNA of the CDR3: TGCGCCAGCGCCGGGACAGGGTTCGACGGCTACACCTTC.

V usage is TRBV4-1 and J usage is TRBJ2-1; TRBD2 matches 11 bases. Germline CDR1 reads MGHRA; CDR2 reads YSYEKL. V shed 0 bases and J 8 bases; nucleotides not matched to a gene: 9. The CDR3 has 17 amino acids. CDR3 in DNA: TGCGCCAGCAGCCAAGACTTCGCTAGCGGGAGGTTATATGAGCAGTTCTTC. Amino acid sequence: CASSQDFASGRLYEQFF.

The rearrangement links TRBV19 to TRBJ2-1, with TRBD2 matching over 12 bases. The CDR3 runs 16 residues. V gave up 2 bases and J gave up 5 bases; unmatched junction bases: 4. Germline V gene data show CDR1 as LNHDA and CDR2 as SQIVND (reference sequence). DNA for the CDR3: TGTGCCAGTAGTATACTAGCGGGAGGGAACAACAATGAGCAGTTCTTC. This translates into CASSILAGGNNNEQFF.

The rearrangement joins TRBV5-1 to TRBJ2-3; D is perhaps TRBD1 (6 bases). There are 17 residues in the CDR3. V was pared by 5 bases and J by 0 bases, with 19 bases between. The germline V gene encodes CDR1 SGHRS and CDR2 YFSETQ. CDR3 region: CASSFRTVRPSTDTQYF. DNA for the CDR3: TGCGCCAGCAGTTTCAGGACAGTACGACCTAGCACAGATACGCAGTATTTT.

The chain links TRBV6-4 to TRBJ2-3; 10 bases agree with TRBD2. CDR1 and CDR2 (germline): MRHNA, SNTAGT. V lost 8 bases and J lost 0; bases outside the gene matches: 11. This CDR3 has 17 residues. The CDR3 sequence: CASYGISSGGSTDTQYF. The DNA for the CDR3 is TGTGCCAGCTATGGGATATCTAGCGGGGGAAGCACAGATACGCAGTATTTT.

The rearrangement uses TRBV7-3 and TRBJ1-1; the match to TRBD1 covers 7 bases. CDR1 SGHTA and CDR2 FQGTGA come from the germline V gene. CDR3 length: 15 amino acids. Trimming at V came to 5 bases and at J to 4 bases, leaving 10 bases not matched to a gene. The CDR3 nucleotides are TGTGCCAGCAGCCAACGACGACAGGGAGGCACTGAAGCTTTCTTT. Its translation: CASSQRRQGGTEAFF.

The V and J genes are TRBV6-5 and TRBJ2-5; 8 bases map to TRBD2. Unmatched junction bases numbered 7, after V lost 5 bases and J lost 2 bases. Germline loops: CDR1 MNHEY, CDR2 SVGAGI. The CDR3 runs to 15 residues. The DNA for the CDR3 is TGTGCCAGCAGTCCAGCGGGGGAGAGACAAGAGACCCAGTACTTC. Translated, it gives CASSPAGERQETQYF.

V gene TRBV5-1 combines with J gene TRBJ2-6, with no clear D. V gave up 0 bases and J gave up 3 bases, with 7 bases separating them. The CDR3 is 15 residues long. The germline CDR1 and CDR2 sequences are SGHRS and YFSETQ. The CDR3 nucleotides read TGCGCCAGCAGCTTGGGGCAGGTTGGGGCCAACGTCCTGACTTTC. Its translation: CASSLGQVGANVLTF.

This clone was counted a single time. The chain uses TRBV9 and TRBJ2-2, with 16 positions matching TRBD2. Germline CDR1 reads SGDLS; CDR2 reads YYNGEE. The J segment lost 4 bases and the V segment lost 1 base, leaving 10 bases of the junction unmatched. The CDR3 is 20 amino acids. For the CDR3, the DNA is TGTGCCAGCAGCGTAACCCCGGGACTAGCGGGAGGGCCGGGCACCGGGGAGCTGTTTTTT. Its translation is CASSVTPGLAGGPGTGELFF.

V gene TRBV27 combines with J gene TRBJ2-3; possible D gene TRBD1, 5 bases. The CDR3 runs 13 residues. The ends were cut back, 4 bases at V and 0 bases at J, with 5 bases in the middle. The germline CDR1 and CDR2 sequences are MNHEY and SMNVEV (reference sequence). In nucleotides, the CDR3 is TGTGCCAGCAGTTCAGGGAGCACAGATACGCAGTATTTT. Its protein product is CASSSGSTDTQYF.

This chain joins TRBV7-2 and TRBJ1-2; D is ambiguous. The CDR3 runs to 14 residues. The ends were cut back, 0 bases at V and 2 bases at J, with 7 bases in the middle. Germline-derived CDR1 and CDR2 are SGHTA and FQGNSA. The CDR3 DNA follows: TGTGCCAGCAGCTTAGCCAGATCGAACTATGGCTACACCTTC. This encodes CASSLARSNYGYTF.

The V and J genes are TRBV27 and TRBJ2-7; no clear D gene. Germline V gene sequence: CDR1 MNHEY, CDR2 SMNVEV (reference sequence). The CDR3 runs 11 residues. Deletions cut 6 bases from V and 5 bases from J, with 8 bases between. Written as DNA, the CDR3 is TGTGCCAGCAGGACTTACAACGAGCAGTACTTC. Translation: CASRTYNEQYF.

This sequence joins TRBV7-2 and TRBJ2-7, with 7 positions matching TRBD1. The CDR3 covers 14 residues. The V gene end was trimmed by 5 bases and the J gene end by 3 bases; junction bases not matched to a gene: 7. Germline assignment: CDR1 SGHTA and CDR2 FQGNSA. CDR3 sequence (DNA): TGTGCCAGCAGCGAAGCGACAGGGTTCTACGAGCAGTACTTC. It codes for CASSEATGFYEQYF.

The CDR3 spells CASRTDSKTYEQYF. The DNA for the CDR3 is TGTGCCAGCAGGACCGACAGCAAGACCTACGAGCAGTACTTC. The V gene is TRBV28, the J gene TRBJ2-7; D is perhaps TRBD1 (5 bases). The V gene's germline CDR1 is MDHEN and CDR2 SYDVKM. V was shortened by 6 bases and J by 2 bases, with 14 bases between the two germline ends. The CDR3 has 14 residues.

This sequence joins TRBV5-4 and TRBJ1-6; D is perhaps TRBD1 (6 bases). Germline lookup yields CDR1 SGHNT and CDR2 YYREEE (reference sequence). V was shortened by 4 bases and J by 5 bases, with 16 bases between the two germline ends. CDR3 length: 16 residues. This CDR3 reads CASSRSGGVDNSPLHF. The CDR3 nucleotides read TGTGCCAGCAGCAGGAGCGGGGGCGTTGATAATTCACCCCTCCACTTT.

The chain combines TRBV9 with TRBJ1-1; D gene uncertain. V dropped 0 bases and J dropped 0 bases, with 6 bases sitting between them. The length of the CDR3 is 14 residues. CDR1 is SGDLS and CDR2 is YYNGEE in the germline V gene. The CDR3 sequence is CASSVDSMNTEAFF. The DNA of the CDR3 is TGTGCCAGCAGCGTAGACAGCATGAACACTGAAGCTTTCTTT.

The chain links TRBV11-2 to TRBJ1-2; D is perhaps TRBD1 (6 bases). Germline assignment: CDR1 SGHAT and CDR2 FQNNGV. The CDR3 consists of 16 residues. Deletions cut 5 bases from V and 5 bases from J, with 21 bases between. Written as DNA, the CDR3 is TGTGCCAGCAGCCCTCAGGGGCGCGGAGTCGGTTATGGCTACACCTTC. Its translation is CASSPQGRGVGYGYTF. Full variable domain (outside the CDR3, taken from reference TRBV11-2 and TRBJ1-2): EAGVAQSPRYKIIEKRQSVAFWCNPISGHATLYWYQQILGQGPKLLIQFQNNGVVDDSQLPKDRFSAERLKGVDSTLKIQPAKLEDSAVYLCASSPQGRGVGYGYTFGSGTRLTVV.

Comments on this clone: Its ends do not fully match the called genes, so a read error is possible. This chain uses TRBV6-1 with TRBJ2-3, with 10 bases fitting TRBD1. The CDR3 runs to 14 residues. Germline V gene data show CDR1 as MNHNS and CDR2 as SASEGT. CDR3 residues: CASSGQGATDTQCF. The DNA of the CDR3 is TGTGCCAGCAGTGGACAGGGGGCCACAGATACGCAGTGTTTT.